This TCR beta chain was sequenced for a study of cytomegalovirus exposure and HLA in healthy donors. Study outcomes and limitations: Common viral pathogens (according to a later analysis) appeared linked to several of the most significant clusters. The authors confirmed in vitro that three CMV-associated chains were specific for CMV antigens. TCR beta sequences numbering over 15,000 were associated with HLA alleles at 0.05 false discovery rate in a later analysis. In an earlier analysis, in roughly 600 donors, most V segments appeared productive either ~90% or ~30% of the time.

This clone came up a few times. Its matching antigen is unknown. The PCR used 60 Vbeta and 13 Jbeta primers. TCRdb's table, derived via immunoSEQ multiplex PCR, lists solely in-frame clones and lacks some. The table shows about 110,000 clones, with roughly 80% occurring only once. Source material: PBMCs. The TCR sequence derives from a woman in her forties or fifties in good health and CMV-seropositive.

The CDR3 nucleotides read TGTGCCAGCAGCGTAGCCCCTCCCGGGACTGGAAACACCATATATTTT. It is translated as CASSVAPPGTGNTIYF. The V gene is TRBV9, the J gene TRBJ1-3, with D hard to call. V lost 0 bases and J lost 2, with 12 bases in between. This CDR3 is built from 16 residues. CDR1 SGDLS and CDR2 YYNGEE come from the germline V gene.